The 25 T cell receptor beta chains in this list originate from one sample, sequenced in a study of OX40 agonist ivuxolimab in advanced cancers. Library generation was performed with the immunoSEQ multiplex PCR assay. In its TCRdb copy, this immuneACCESS table keeps in-frame sequences only and misses some clones. Where compared with another copy, unresolved V genes explain less than half of these, and the others have no known cause. The sample table lists tens of thousands of clones, 65% to 90% of them with a count of one. The ten largest clones take up about 0.88% of the sample. The sample consisted of CD4+ or CD8+ T cells sorted from blood, taken in a trial of the OX40 agonist ivuxolimab. All receptors derive from an adult with an advanced solid tumor such as melanoma, head and neck, liver or kidney cancer.

The V call is TRBV5-4, the J call TRBJ2-7; D is perhaps TRBD1 or TRBD2 (5 bases each). This CDR3 comprises 14 residues. Trimming took 2 bases from V and 6 from J, leaving 15 bases between them. CDR1 is SGHNT, CDR2 YYREEE, per germline (reference sequence). The CDR3 loop is CASSFRDGVGEQYF. CDR3 DNA: TGTGCCAGCAGCTTTCGGGACGGCGTGGGCGAGCAGTACTTC. The full variable domain, completed using reference TRBV5-4 and TRBJ2-7, is ETGVTQSPTHLIKTRGQQVTLRCSSQSGHNTVSWYQQALGQGPQFIFQYYREEENGRGNFPPRFSGLQFPNYSSELNVNALELDDSALYLCASSFRDGVGEQYFGPGTRLTVT.

The chain is built from TRBV7-9 and TRBJ1-5; the D is unclear. V was clipped by 1 base and J by 1 base, with 8 bases between them. The germline gives CDR1 SEHNR, CDR2 FQNEAQ (reference sequence). This CDR3 contains 15 residues. The CDR3 protein is CASSLGDKSNQPQHF. The CDR3 region has the DNA TGTGCCAGCAGCTTAGGAGACAAGAGCAATCAGCCCCAGCATTTT. Combining the CDR3 with reference TRBV7-9 and TRBJ1-5 gives the whole variable domain DTGVSQNPRHKITKRGQNVTFRCDPISEHNRLYWYRQTLGQGPEFLTYFQNEAQLEKSRLLSDRFSAERPKGSFSTLEIQRTEQGDSAMYLCASSLGDKSNQPQHFGDGTRLSIL.

This sequence joins TRBV29-1 and TRBJ1-5; a weak D match, TRBD1 (5 bases). CDR3 length: 15 residues. V lost 5 bases and J lost 2, with 16 bases in between. CDR1 and CDR2 (germline): SQVTM, ANQGSEA. CDR3 nucleotides: TGCAGCGTTAGTGGGGGTGTGGGTGGCAATCAGCCCCAGCATTTT. It is translated as CSVSGGVGGNQPQHF.

The chain has TRBV19 and TRBJ2-6, with D perhaps matching TRBD1 or TRBD2 (7 bases each). V lost 6 bases, J lost 1 base, and 16 bases lay in between. Germline CDR1 LNHDA, CDR2 SQIVND (reference sequence). The CDR3 covers 17 residues. CDR3: CASRRQGGGSGANVLTF. The CDR3 DNA reads as TGTGCCAGTAGGCGACAGGGAGGGGGTTCTGGGGCCAACGTCCTGACTTTC.

V and J are TRBV5-6 and TRBJ2-1; 8 bases are a match to TRBD2. This CDR3 contains 14 residues. Per the germline V gene, CDR1 is SGHDT and CDR2 is YYEEEE. V was pared by 5 bases and J by 4 bases, with 5 bases of the junction left unmatched. The CDR3 coding sequence is TGTGCCAGCAGTCGGGGGGGATATTACAATGAGCAGTTCTTC. This translates into CASSRGGYYNEQFF.

This clone was seen a single time. The V gene is TRBV7-2, the J gene TRBJ2-2; a weak D match, TRBD1 (5 bases). Germline V CDR1 and CDR2: SGHTA, FQGNSA. This CDR3 region has 15 residues. Trimming removed 2 bases from V and 0 bases from J, with 7 bases in between. The CDR3 nucleotides are TGTGCCAGCAGCTTAAACAGGCCGAACACCGGGGAGCTGTTTTTT. The encoded protein is CASSLNRPNTGELFF.

The chain recombines TRBV7-2 with TRBJ2-5; D tentatively fits TRBD1 or TRBD2 (5 bases each). Germline CDR1 SGHTA, CDR2 FQGNSA. V was shortened by 5 bases and J by 4 bases, with 14 bases between the two germline ends. The CDR3 is 14 residues long. The CDR3 nucleotides are TGTGCCAGCAGCCCAGGTGGGGGAAGAGAGACCCAGTACTTC. Translated: CASSPGGGRETQYF.

The chain uses TRBV5-1 and TRBJ1-4; TRBD1 might be the D (5 bases). V lost 3 bases and J lost 0, with 12 bases in between. Germline assignment: CDR1 SGHRS and CDR2 YFSETQ. The CDR3 totals 16 residues. The CDR3 sequence is CASSYGTAATNEKLFF. As DNA, the CDR3 is TGCGCCAGCAGCTATGGGACGGCTGCAACTAATGAAAAACTGTTTTTT.

In regard to this clone: Likely a read error: the CDR3 ends without its conserved phenylalanine or tryptophan. V usage is TRBV5-1 and J usage is TRBJ1-2; no clear D. This CDR3 comprises 14 residues. Germline values: CDR1 SGHRS, CDR2 YFSETQ. The ends were cut back, 0 bases at V and 5 bases at J, with 11 bases in the middle. The CDR3 DNA sequence: TGCGCCAGCAGCTTGGGGGCGCAAGGGTATGGCTACACCGTC. Translated, it gives CASSLGAQGYGYTV.

The chain joins TRBV5-4 to TRBJ2-2; no firm D call. Germline assignment: CDR1 SGHNT and CDR2 YYREEE (reference sequence). This CDR3 has 15 amino acids. V gave up 0 bases and J gave up 1 base, with 7 bases separating them. This CDR3 is CASSLGHLNTGELFF. In DNA, the CDR3 is TGTGCCAGCAGCTTGGGACACCTGAACACCGGGGAGCTGTTTTTT.

This chain connects TRBV6-1 to TRBJ2-7; no definite D call. The germline V gene encodes CDR1 MNHNS and CDR2 SASEGT. The CDR3 covers 12 residues. The V and J ends lost 6 bases and 4 bases respectively, with 10 bases between them. Here the CDR3 reads CASRVRLYEQYF. The DNA of the CDR3 is TGTGCCAGCAGGGTTCGGTTATACGAGCAGTACTTC.

The chain carries TRBV5-4 and TRBJ2-6; 7 bases are shared with TRBD1. The length of the CDR3 is 20 residues. Trimming at V came to 4 bases and at J to 4 bases, leaving 20 bases not matched to a gene. Germline V gives CDR1 SGHNT, CDR2 YYREEE (reference sequence). CDR3 bases: TGTGCCAGCAGCCCGTATTACCTATCGATAGACAGGGAGGGGGCCAACGTCCTGACTTTC. As protein: CASSPYYLSIDREGANVLTF.

The chain employs TRBV10-1 and TRBJ2-5; D is possibly TRBD1 (5 bases). The germline CDR1 and CDR2 sequences are WNHNN and SYGVQD (reference sequence). The CDR3 sequence is 13 residues long. V was cut by 4 bases and J by 9 bases, with 15 bases left in between. For the CDR3, the DNA is TGCGCCAGCAGTGTTGTGACAAAAGGGGCCCAGTACTTC. Its protein is CASSVVTKGAQYF.

The sample holds one count of this clone. This sequence joins TRBV27 and TRBJ1-5; the D is unclear. The CDR3 consists of 12 residues. CDR1 and CDR2 from the germline V gene are MNHEY and SMNVEV (reference sequence). The germline V and J ends were trimmed by 2 bases and 7 bases, with 6 bases remaining between them. The CDR3 here is CASSLLGQPQHF. The CDR3 bases are TGTGCCAGCAGTTTACTGGGCCAGCCCCAGCATTTT.

The rearrangement uses TRBV5-6 and TRBJ1-3; D gene ambiguous. CDR1 is SGHDT, CDR2 YYEEEE, per germline. V lost 1 base and J 0 bases, leaving 11 bases between the germline ends. The CDR3 length is 16 residues. As DNA, the CDR3 is TGTGCCAGCAGCTTGAACTCCCTGAGCTCTGGAAACACCATATATTTT. This translates into CASSLNSLSSGNTIYF.

The genes are TRBV20-1 and TRBJ1-4; the D is unclear. Germline V gene sequence: CDR1 DFQATT, CDR2 SNEGSKA (reference sequence). The CDR3 has 11 amino acids. The germline V and J ends were trimmed by 0 bases and 6 bases, with 2 bases remaining between them. CDR3 sequence (DNA): TGCAGTGCTAGAGATGATGAAAAACTGTTTTTT. Its protein is CSARDDEKLFF.

The DNA of the CDR3 is TGCAGCGTGGGGACCAGGGGGAACCGGGCTCTTGAAAAACTGTTTTTT. Translating it yields CSVGTRGNRALEKLFF. The chain recombines TRBV29-1 with TRBJ1-4; 7 bases agree with TRBD1. The trim removed 6 bases at V and 7 bases at J, leaving 17 bases unmatched. Per the germline V gene, CDR1 is SQVTM and CDR2 is ANQGSEA. There are 16 residues in the CDR3.

This clone ranks as medium-sized. The V and J genes are TRBV7-3 and TRBJ2-1, with 8 positions matching TRBD2. V lost 0 bases and J lost 1; bases outside the gene matches: 5. Germline V gives CDR1 SGHTA, CDR2 FQGTGA. The CDR3 spans 17 residues. CDR3 region: CASSLTTTSGSYNEQFF. The DNA for the CDR3 is TGTGCCAGCAGCTTAACAACCACTAGCGGATCCTACAATGAGCAGTTCTTC. The complete variable domain, with remaining parts taken from reference TRBV7-3 and TRBJ2-1, reads GAGVSQTPSNKVTEKGKYVELRCDPISGHTALYWYRQSLGQGPEFLIYFQGTGAADDSGLPNDRFFAVRPEGSVSTLKIQRTERGDSAVYLCASSLTTTSGSYNEQFFGPGTRLTVL.

V gene TRBV10-1 combines with J gene TRBJ2-1; D unclear. This CDR3 comprises 13 residues. The V end lost 8 bases, the J end lost 7 bases, and 15 bases lay between the germline ends. Germline V gene data show CDR1 as WNHNN and CDR2 as SYGVQD (reference sequence). The CDR3 sequence: CASSANSLNEQFF. As DNA, the CDR3 is TGCGCCAGCTCCGCTAATAGTTTGAATGAGCAGTTCTTC.

The chain combines TRBV9 with TRBJ1-1; D is ambiguous. From germline, CDR1 is SGDLS and CDR2 YYNGEE. Trimming shortened V by 2 bases and J by 1 base, and 6 bases separated the two germline ends. This CDR3 has 13 residues. The CDR3 DNA reads TGTGCCAGCAGCGTTGACTCGAACACTGAAGCTTTCTTT. Its protein product is CASSVDSNTEAFF.

The chain carries TRBV5-1 and TRBJ2-3; unclear D gene. CDR1 SGHRS and CDR2 YFSETQ come from the germline V gene. The CDR3 contains 12 residues. The V end lost 4 bases, the J end lost 6 bases, and 9 bases lay between the germline ends. The CDR3 nucleotides read TGCGCCAGCAGCGCACCCCCGGATACGCAGTATTTT. This translates into CASSAPPDTQYF.

V usage is TRBV18 and J usage is TRBJ2-1; D unclear. Looked up from germline, CDR1 is KGHSH and CDR2 is LQKENI. Trimming took off 8 bases at V and 5 bases at J, with 7 bases between the two ends. The CDR3 contains 11 residues. CDR3: CASQSDNEQFF. The DNA for the CDR3 is TGTGCCAGCCAGAGCGACAATGAGCAGTTCTTC.

In regard to this clone: At one end, the junction sequence differs from germline, possibly due to a read error. This chain uses TRBV20-1 with TRBJ2-7; 7 bases are shared with TRBD2. The CDR3 runs 11 residues. Germline V gene lookup returns CDR1 DFQATT and CDR2 SNEGSKA (reference sequence). The CDR3 bases are TGTGGCGGGACTAAAGGTTACGAGCAGTACTTC. This codes for CGGTKGYEQYF.

V and J are TRBV19 and TRBJ1-1; TRBD1 might be the D (5 bases). CDR3 length: 15 amino acids. Trimming pared 5 bases from V and 6 bases from J, leaving 19 bases between. Per germline, CDR1 LNHDA and CDR2 SQIVND (reference sequence). CDR3 amino acids: CASSGAGRFVAEAFF. DNA for the CDR3: TGTGCCAGTAGTGGGGCCGGGAGGTTTGTGGCTGAAGCTTTCTTT. Supplemented by reference TRBV19 and TRBJ1-1, the full variable domain reads DGGITQSPKYLFRKEGQNVTLSCEQNLNHDAMYWYRQDPGQGLRLIYYSQIVNDFQKGDIAEGYSVSREKKESFPLTVTSAQKNPTAFYLCASSGAGRFVAEAFFGQGTRLTVV.

CDR3 protein: CASRTPGSYEQYF. The DNA of the CDR3 is TGTGCCAGCAGAACCCCCGGTTCTTACGAGCAGTACTTC. The chain employs TRBV6-6 and TRBJ2-7; D remains ambiguous. From germline, CDR1 is MNHNY and CDR2 SVGAGI (reference sequence). Trimming took off 6 bases at V and 4 bases at J, with 13 bases between the two ends. This CDR3 region has 13 residues.